The 6 T cell receptor beta chains listed next were all sequenced from one sample in a study of shared clonotypes between healthy human individuals. The method was immunoSEQ multiplex PCR; TCRdb's version includes in-frame clones alone and lacks a portion of them. In the table there are approximately 1,000,000 clones, approximately 75% of which are singletons. Sequences were obtained from memory CD4+ T cells from PBMCs. Subset described: CD45RA-negative fraction. All receptors come from a man between 18 and 29 years old in good health. Some clones in this sample may be carry-over from other donors' samples.

The table lists this clone with a few counts. This rearrangement joins TRBV6-5 to TRBJ2-3; D gene unclear. Germline loops: CDR1 MNHEY, CDR2 SVGAGI. The ends were cut back, 6 bases at V and 1 base at J, with 11 bases in the middle. This CDR3 spans 14 amino acids. The CDR3 coding sequence is TGTGCCAGCAGGAACTCGGATGGCACAGATACGCAGTATTTT. Protein: CASRNSDGTDTQYF.

This chain links TRBV10-2 with TRBJ1-4; 8 bases are a match to TRBD1. Trimming took 6 bases from V and 5 from J; bases not matched to a gene: 8. Germline assignment: CDR1 WSHSY and CDR2 SAAADI. The CDR3 runs to 15 residues. CDR3 amino acids: CASSNRRTGNEKLFF. The CDR3 DNA reads TGCGCCAGCAGCAACCGCCGGACAGGGAATGAAAAACTGTTTTTT.

The chain combines TRBV28 with TRBJ2-7; D call uncertain. This CDR3 has 12 amino acids. V was pared by 8 bases and J by 3 bases, with 11 bases between. Looked up from germline, CDR1 is MDHEN and CDR2 is SYDVKM. The CDR3 coding sequence is TGTGCCAGCGGCCAGAGTGGCTACGAGCAGTACTTC. The encoded protein is CASGQSGYEQYF.

V is TRBV28 and J is TRBJ1-1, with 7 bases that match TRBD1. The junction had 8 bases not matched to a gene; V was cut back by 6 bases and J by 7 bases. The V gene's germline CDR1 is MDHEN and CDR2 SYDVKM. This CDR3 has 13 amino acids. The CDR3 region is CASSTTGLGEAFF. CDR3 nucleotides: TGTGCCAGCAGCACGACAGGGTTGGGTGAAGCTTTCTTT.

The chain couples TRBV28 to TRBJ1-4; 8 bases line up with TRBD1. CDR1 is MDHEN and CDR2 is SYDVKM in the germline V gene. CDR3 length: 16 residues. With 5 bases clipped from V and 3 bases from J, the junction kept 8 bases outside the gene matches. This CDR3 is CASSENRGWSNEKLFF. The CDR3, as DNA: TGTGCCAGCAGTGAAAACAGGGGGTGGTCTAATGAAAAACTGTTTTTT.

J is TRBJ2-5 and V is TRBV18; D unresolved. From germline, CDR1 is KGHSH and CDR2 LQKENI. V lost 5 bases to trimming and J lost 2 bases, with 9 bases between them. This CDR3 has 13 residues. The chain's CDR3 is CASSSRRQETQYF. CDR3 in DNA: TGTGCCAGCTCAAGTAGGAGACAAGAGACCCAGTACTTC.